This is a list of T cell receptor beta chains from one sample in a study of neoadjuvant anti-PD-1 for oral cavity cancer. Clones were read by immunoSEQ multiplex PCR, and TCRdb kept only the in-frame ones, dropping some. The table includes 70,000 to 95,000 clones, under 90% detected once. The source was PBMCs, collected before nivolumab (anti-PD-1) treatment. The origin of the receptors is a person aged 35-79 years with oral cavity squamous cell carcinoma. The CDR3 runs from the conserved cysteine through the conserved F or W. The D gene is left open where the match is weak. Clone size is shown for a subset of rows, as once, few, many or a class of expanded clone.

clone_size | d_call | j_call | v_call | cdr3_aa | cdr3_nt
NA | NA | TRBJ2-1 | TRBV29-1 | CSVEETLTEQFF | TGCAGCGTTGAAGAAACCCTTACTGAGCAGTTCTTC
once | TRBD2 | TRBJ2-1 | TRBV6-1 | CASSEMRSGSLSEQFF | TGTGCCAGCAGTGAAATGAGAAGCGGGAGTCTAAGTGAGCAGTTCTTC
NA | TRBD2 | TRBJ2-2 | TRBV6-6 | CASSSPPGRGTGELFF | TGTGCCAGCAGTTCCCCTCCAGGGAGGGGCACCGGGGAGCTGTTTTTT
few | TRBD1 | TRBJ1-2 | TRBV14 | CASSRTGVEGYTF | TGTGCCAGCAGCCGCACAGGGGTGGAGGGCTACACCTTC
NA | NA | TRBJ1-5 | TRBV6-5 | CASSSSQNQPQHF | TGTGCCAGCAGTTCCTCACAAAATCAGCCCCAGCATTTT
NA | NA | TRBJ2-7 | TRBV29-1 | CSVVGNSYEQYF | TGCAGCGTTGTCGGCAATTCCTACGAGCAGTACTTC
NA | NA | TRBJ1-5 | TRBV7-8 | CASSPLPRQPQHF | TGTGCCAGCAGCCCCTTGCCGCGGCAGCCCCAGCATTTT
once | NA | TRBJ2-7 | TRBV7-7 | CASSLEDWDLGVYEQYF | TGTGCTAGCAGCTTAGAAGATTGGGACCTGGGGGTCTACGAGCAGTACTTC
NA | TRBD1 | TRBJ2-7 | TRBV2 | CASSGDPGQAAYEQYF | TGTGCCAGCAGTGGGGACCCGGGACAGGCGGCCTACGAGCAGTACTTC
NA | NA | TRBJ2-2 | TRBV7-9 | CASSSGTREAGELFF | TGTGCCAGCAGCTCCGGGACCCGGGAAGCCGGGGAGCTGTTTTTT